This TCR beta chain was retrieved from a study of cytomegalovirus exposure and HLA in healthy donors. Overall study context: Previous work identified some 120 million unique TCR beta sequences from around 200 million T cells. Roughly 77 million unique TCRs from HLA-typed donors made up an early data release. Whole-study findings and limits: Researchers had no immune exposure information except CMV serostatus available. Prior analysis indicated that the majority of TCR beta V segments exhibited productivity approximately 87% or approximately 30% of the time.

The study ran its PCR with 60 Vbeta and 13 Jbeta primers. The repertoire was sequenced with immunoSEQ multiplex PCR; TCRdb's copy has only in-frame clones and lacks some. The sample contains about 150,000 clones, around 10% of which appear only once. This clone was seen a handful of times. Its antigen is undetermined. The CDR3 runs 13 residues. Germline V gene lookup returns CDR1 SGHDT and CDR2 YYEEEE. Between the trimmed V and J ends, which lost 4 bases and 7 bases, there was a span of 12 bases. The chain joins TRBV5-6 to TRBJ1-5, with a tentative D call TRBD1 (6 bases). The sample was PBMCs. The sequence came from a man aged 50-60 years in good health and CMV-seronegative. The CDR3 bases are TGTGCCAGCAGCGTACAGGGCAGGCAGCCCCAGCATTTT. Protein product: CASSVQGRQPQHF.